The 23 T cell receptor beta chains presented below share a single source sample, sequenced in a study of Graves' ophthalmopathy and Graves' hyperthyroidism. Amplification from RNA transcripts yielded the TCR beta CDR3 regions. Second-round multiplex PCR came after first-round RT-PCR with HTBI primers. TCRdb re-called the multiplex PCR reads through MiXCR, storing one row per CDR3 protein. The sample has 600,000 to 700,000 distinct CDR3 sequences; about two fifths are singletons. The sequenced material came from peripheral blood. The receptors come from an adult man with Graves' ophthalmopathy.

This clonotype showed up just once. Here the CDR3 DNA reads TGTGCCAGCAGTGTAACGGGACACCAGAATGAAAAACTGTTTTTT. Encoded protein: CASSVTGHQNEKLFF. The chain employs TRBV25-1 and TRBJ1-4, with D possibly being TRBD1 (6 bases). Germline CDR1 is MGHDK and CDR2 is SYGVNS. V shed 4 bases and J shed 5 bases, with 14 bases lying between them. CDR3 length: 15 residues.

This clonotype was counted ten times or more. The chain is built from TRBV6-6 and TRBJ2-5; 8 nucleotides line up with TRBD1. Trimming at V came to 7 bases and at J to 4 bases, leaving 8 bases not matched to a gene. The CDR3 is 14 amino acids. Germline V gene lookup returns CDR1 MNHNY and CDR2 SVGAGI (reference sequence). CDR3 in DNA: TGTGCCAGCACTTCAGGACAGGGTACAGAGACCCAGTACTTC. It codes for CASTSGQGTETQYF.

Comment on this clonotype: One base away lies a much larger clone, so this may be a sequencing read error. Here the CDR3 DNA reads TGTGCCAGCAGTCTATGGACAGGGGAGACTGGAGCTTTCTTT. Translating it yields CASSLWTGETGAFF. This chain joins TRBV10-3 and TRBJ1-1; 9 bases match TRBD1. This CDR3 has 14 amino acids. Looked up from germline, CDR1 is ENHRY and CDR2 is SYGVKD.

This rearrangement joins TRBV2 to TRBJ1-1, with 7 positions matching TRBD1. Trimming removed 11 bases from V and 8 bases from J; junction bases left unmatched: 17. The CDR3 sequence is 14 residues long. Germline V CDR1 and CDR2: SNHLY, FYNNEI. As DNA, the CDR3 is TGTGCCTGGAGTGTACTTCGACAGGGAGTGGAAGCTTTCTTT. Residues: CAWSVLRQGVEAFF.

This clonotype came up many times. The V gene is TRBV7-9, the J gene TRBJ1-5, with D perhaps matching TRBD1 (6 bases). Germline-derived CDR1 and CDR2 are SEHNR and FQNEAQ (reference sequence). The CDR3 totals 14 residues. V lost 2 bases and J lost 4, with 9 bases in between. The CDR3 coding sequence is TGTGCCAGCAGCTTAAGGGGGGCTAATCAGCCCCAGCATTTT. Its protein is CASSLRGANQPQHF. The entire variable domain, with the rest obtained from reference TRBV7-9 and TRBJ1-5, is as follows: DTGVSQNPRHKITKRGQNVTFRCDPISEHNRLYWYRQTLGQGPEFLTYFQNEAQLEKSRLLSDRFSAERPKGSFSTLEIQRTEQGDSAMYLCASSLRGANQPQHFGDGTRLSIL.

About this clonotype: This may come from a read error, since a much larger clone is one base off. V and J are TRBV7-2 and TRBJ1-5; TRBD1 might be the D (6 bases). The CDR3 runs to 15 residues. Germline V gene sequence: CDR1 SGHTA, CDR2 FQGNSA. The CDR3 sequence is CAGSQDPQGSQPQHF. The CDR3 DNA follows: TGTGCCGGCAGCCAAGACCCTCAGGGGAGCCAGCCCCAGCATTTT.

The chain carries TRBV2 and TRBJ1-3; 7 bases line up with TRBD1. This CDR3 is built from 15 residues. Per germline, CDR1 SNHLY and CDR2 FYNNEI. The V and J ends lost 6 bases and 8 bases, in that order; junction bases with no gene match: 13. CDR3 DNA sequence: TGTGCCAGCAGGGGAGACAGGGAACTAGGGGACACCATATATTTT. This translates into CASRGDRELGDTIYF.

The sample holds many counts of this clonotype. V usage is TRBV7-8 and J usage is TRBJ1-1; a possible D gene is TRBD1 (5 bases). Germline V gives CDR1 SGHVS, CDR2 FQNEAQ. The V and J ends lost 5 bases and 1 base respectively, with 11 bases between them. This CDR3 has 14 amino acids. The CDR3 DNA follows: TGTGCCAGCAGCATCGGGGGTGGGAACACTGAAGCTTTCTTT. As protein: CASSIGGGNTEAFF.

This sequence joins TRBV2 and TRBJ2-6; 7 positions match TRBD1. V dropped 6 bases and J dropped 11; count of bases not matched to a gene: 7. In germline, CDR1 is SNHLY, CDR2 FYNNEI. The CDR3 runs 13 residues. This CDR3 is CASRPQGSYVLTF. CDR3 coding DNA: TGTGCCAGCAGACCACAGGGGAGCTACGTCCTGACTTTC.

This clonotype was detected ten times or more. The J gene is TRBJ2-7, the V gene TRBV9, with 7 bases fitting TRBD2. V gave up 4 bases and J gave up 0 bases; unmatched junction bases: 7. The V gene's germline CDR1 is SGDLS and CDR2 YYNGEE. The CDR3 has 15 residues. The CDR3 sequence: CASSLTSSSSYEQYF. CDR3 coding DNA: TGTGCCAGCAGCTTGACTAGCTCGAGCTCCTACGAGCAGTACTTC.

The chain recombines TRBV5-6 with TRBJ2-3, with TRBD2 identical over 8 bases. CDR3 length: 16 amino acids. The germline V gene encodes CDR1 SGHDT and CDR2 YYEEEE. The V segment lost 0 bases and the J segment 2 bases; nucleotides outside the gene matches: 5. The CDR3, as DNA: TGTGCCAGCAGCTTGGGACTAGCGAGATTCACAGATACGCAGTATTTT. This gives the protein CASSLGLARFTDTQYF. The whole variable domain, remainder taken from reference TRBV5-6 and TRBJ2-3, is DAGVTQSPTHLIKTRGQQVTLRCSPKSGHDTVSWYQQALGQGPQFIFQYYEEEERQRGNFPDRFSGHQFPNYSSELNVNALLLGDSALYLCASSLGLARFTDTQYFGPGTRLTVL.

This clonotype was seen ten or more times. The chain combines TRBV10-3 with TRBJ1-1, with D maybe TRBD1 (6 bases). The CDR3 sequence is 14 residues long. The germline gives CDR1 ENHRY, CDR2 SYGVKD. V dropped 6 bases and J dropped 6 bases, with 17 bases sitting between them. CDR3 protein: CAISDLGGASEAFF. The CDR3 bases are TGTGCCATCAGCGACCTAGGGGGTGCGTCTGAAGCTTTCTTT.

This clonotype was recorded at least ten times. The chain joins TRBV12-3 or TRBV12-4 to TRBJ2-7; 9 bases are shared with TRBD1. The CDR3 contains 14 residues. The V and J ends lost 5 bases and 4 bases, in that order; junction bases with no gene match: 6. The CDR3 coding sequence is TGTGCCAGCAGTAGGGGACAGGGTGGATACGAGCAGTACTTC. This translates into CASSRGQGGYEQYF.

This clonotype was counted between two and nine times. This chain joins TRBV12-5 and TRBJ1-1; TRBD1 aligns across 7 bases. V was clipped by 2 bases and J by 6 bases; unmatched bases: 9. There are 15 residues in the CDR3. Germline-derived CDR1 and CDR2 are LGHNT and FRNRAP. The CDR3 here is CASGLFTGVPSEAFF. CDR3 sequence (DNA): TGTGCTAGTGGTTTGTTTACAGGGGTGCCCTCTGAAGCTTTCTTT.

CDR3 in DNA: TGTGCCAGCAGTTACCCCCCGACTAGCGGGAGCATGGTGTACGAGCAGTACTTC. It translates to CASSYPPTSGSMVYEQYF. The rearrangement joins TRBV6-6 to TRBJ2-7, with 12 bases identical to TRBD2. Trimming at V came to 2 bases and at J to 4 bases, leaving 12 bases not matched to a gene. The length of the CDR3 is 18 residues. Germline lookup yields CDR1 MNHNY and CDR2 SVGAGI (reference sequence).

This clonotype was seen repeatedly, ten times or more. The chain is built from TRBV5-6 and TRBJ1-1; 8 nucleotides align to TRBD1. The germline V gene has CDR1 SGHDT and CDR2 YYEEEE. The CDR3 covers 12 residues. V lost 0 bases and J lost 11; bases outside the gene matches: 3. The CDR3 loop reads CASSLDRGSAFF. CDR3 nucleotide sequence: TGTGCCAGCAGCTTGGACAGGGGGTCGGCTTTCTTT.

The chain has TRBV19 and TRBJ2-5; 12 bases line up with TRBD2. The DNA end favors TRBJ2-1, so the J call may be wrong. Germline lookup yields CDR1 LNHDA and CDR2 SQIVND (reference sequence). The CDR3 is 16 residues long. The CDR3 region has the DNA TGTGCCAGTAGTGACCCGTCCGGGACTAGCGGGCATGAGCAGTTCTTC. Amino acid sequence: CASSDPSGTSGHEQFF.

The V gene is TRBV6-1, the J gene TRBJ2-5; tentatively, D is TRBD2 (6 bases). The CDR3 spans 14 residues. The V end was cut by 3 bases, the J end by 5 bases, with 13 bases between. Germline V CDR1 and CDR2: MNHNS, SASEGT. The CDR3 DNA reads TGTGCCAGCAGTGACCAGGCAGGGAGGGAGACCCAGTACTTC. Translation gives CASSDQAGRETQYF.

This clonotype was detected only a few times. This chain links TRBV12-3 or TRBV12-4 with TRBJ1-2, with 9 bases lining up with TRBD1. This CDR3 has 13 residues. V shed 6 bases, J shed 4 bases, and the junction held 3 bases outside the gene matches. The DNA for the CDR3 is TGTGCCAGCAGAAGGACAGGGGCCTATGGCTACACCTTC. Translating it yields CASRRTGAYGYTF.

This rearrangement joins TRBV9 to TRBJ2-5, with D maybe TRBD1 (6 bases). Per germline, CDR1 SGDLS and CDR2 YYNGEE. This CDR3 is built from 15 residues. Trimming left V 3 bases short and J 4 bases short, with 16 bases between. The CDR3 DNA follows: TGTGCCAGCAGCGCCACAGGGTTTCCCCCAGAGACCCAGTACTTC. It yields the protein CASSATGFPPETQYF.

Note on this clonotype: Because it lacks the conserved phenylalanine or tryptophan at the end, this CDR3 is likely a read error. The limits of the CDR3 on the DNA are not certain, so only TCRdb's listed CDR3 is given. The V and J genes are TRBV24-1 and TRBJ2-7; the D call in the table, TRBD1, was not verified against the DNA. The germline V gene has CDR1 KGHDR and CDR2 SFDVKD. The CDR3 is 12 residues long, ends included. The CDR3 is CATSDRDAGTGI.

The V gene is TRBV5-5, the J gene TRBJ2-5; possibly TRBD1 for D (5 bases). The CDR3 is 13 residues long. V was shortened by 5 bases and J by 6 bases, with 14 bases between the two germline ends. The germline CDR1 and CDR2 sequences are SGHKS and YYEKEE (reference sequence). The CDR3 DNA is TGTGCCAGCAGTTTAGACAGTCTAAAGACCCAGTACTTC. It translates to CASSLDSLKTQYF.

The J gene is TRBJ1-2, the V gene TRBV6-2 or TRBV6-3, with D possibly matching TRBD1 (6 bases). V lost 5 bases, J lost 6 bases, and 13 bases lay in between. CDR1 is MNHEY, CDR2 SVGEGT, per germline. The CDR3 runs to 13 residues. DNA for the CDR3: TGTGCCAGCAGTCTACAGGGCGGCCATGGCTACACCTTC. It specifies CASSLQGGHGYTF.